The present entry profiles one T cell receptor beta chain with its context. The CDR3 spans 14 residues. V lost 5 bases to trimming and J lost 5 bases, with 12 bases between them. CDR1 is SGHDN and CDR2 is FVKESK in the germline V gene. Only in-frame clones appear in the TCRdb table, and some are missing; sequencing was by immunoSEQ multiplex PCR. The sample holds approximately 280,000 clones; 85% are singletons and the top ten take roughly 2.5%. Cohort assignment relied on participant-reported clinical history. The sample is drawn from a study of blood T cell repertoires in COVID-19. The material sequenced was PBMCs or T cells enriched from blood (not recorded which). The clonotype comes from a woman in her forties or fifties who had recovered from COVID-19. The chain is built from TRBV14 and TRBJ1-4; possibly TRBD1 for D (5 bases). The CDR3 bases are TGTGCCAGCAGCATTTCCCAGGGAAATGAAAAACTGTTTTTT. Protein sequence: CASSISQGNEKLFF.